The present TCR beta chain was sequenced within a study of PD-1 blockade in classical Hodgkin lymphoma. Overall study results and limits: The study reported lower baseline TCR diversity in newly diagnosed patients than in healthy donors. In CD4+ cells, TCR diversity went up significantly by C4D1, but in CD8+ cells it did not. The baseline diversity of complete responders showed similarity to that of newly diagnosed patients.

All trial patients relapsed after autologous stem cell transplantation. Patients showed best responses of complete response, partial response or progressive disease. The repertoire was sequenced with immunoSEQ multiplex PCR; TCRdb's copy has only in-frame clones and lacks some. Of about 110,000 clones listed, about 88% were seen once; the top ten hold 20%. From germline, CDR1 is LGHNA and CDR2 YSLEER. The CDR3 contains 15 residues. V lost 3 bases to trimming and J lost 5 bases; unmatched junction nucleotides: 7. Concerning this clone: Its cognate antigen is unknown.

The origin of this receptor is a human donor with classical Hodgkin lymphoma. The J gene is TRBJ2-7, the V gene TRBV4-3, with TRBD2 identical over 10 bases. Sequenced here: peripheral blood mononuclear cells (PBMCs), sampled before the second cycle of nivolumab. The CDR3 is CASSQQLAGIHEQYF. CDR3 nucleotide sequence: TGCGCCAGCAGCCAGCAACTAGCGGGAATACACGAGCAGTACTTC.